The present T cell receptor (beta chain) was sequenced within a study of shared clonotypes between healthy human individuals. The CDR3 has 15 amino acids. Germline V gene data show CDR1 as MDHEN and CDR2 as SYDVKM. Trimming cost V 4 bases and J 1 base, with 13 bases left between them. Repertoires were generated with immunoSEQ multiplex PCR, while TCRdb's copy carries only in-frame clones and drops some. The repertoire holds around 2.3 million clones, with roughly 95% as singletons. J is TRBJ1-1 and V is TRBV28, with TRBD1 as a possible D gene (6 bases). The source of this sequence is a man younger than 35 in good health. The sample consisted of naive CD4+ T cells sorted from blood. Specified subset: CD45RA+ positively selected. The CDR3 nucleotides are TGTGCCAGCAGTTCGCCGGGACACTGGAACACTGAAGCTTTCTTT. Protein product: CASSSPGHWNTEAFF.